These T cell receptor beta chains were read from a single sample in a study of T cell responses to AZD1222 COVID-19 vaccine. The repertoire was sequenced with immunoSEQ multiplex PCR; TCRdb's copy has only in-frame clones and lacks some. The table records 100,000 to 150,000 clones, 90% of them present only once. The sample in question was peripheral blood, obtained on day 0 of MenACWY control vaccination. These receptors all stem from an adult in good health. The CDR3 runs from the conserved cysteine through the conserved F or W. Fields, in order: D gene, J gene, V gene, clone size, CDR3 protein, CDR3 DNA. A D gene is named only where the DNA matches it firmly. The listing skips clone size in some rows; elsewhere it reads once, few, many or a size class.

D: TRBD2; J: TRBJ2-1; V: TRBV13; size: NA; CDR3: CASSPRLAGADEQFF; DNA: TGTGCCAGCAGCCCTCGACTAGCGGGAGCAGATGAGCAGTTCTTC
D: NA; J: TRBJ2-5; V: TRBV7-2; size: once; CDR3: CASSSYETQYF; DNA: TGTGCCAGCAGCTCTTACGAGACCCAGTACTTC
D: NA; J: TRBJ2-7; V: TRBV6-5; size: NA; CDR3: CASSSGPLGSSYEQYF; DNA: TGTGCCAGCAGTTCGGGACCGCTGGGGTCCTCCTACGAGCAGTACTTC
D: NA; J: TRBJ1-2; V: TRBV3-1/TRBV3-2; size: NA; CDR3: CASSRFAGGNYGYTF; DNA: TGTGCCAGCAGCCGATTCGCGGGCGGTAACTATGGCTACACCTTC
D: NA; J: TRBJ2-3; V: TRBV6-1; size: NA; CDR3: CASSEYGTPSTDTQYF; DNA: TGTGCCAGCAGTGAATATGGGACCCCTAGCACAGATACGCAGTATTTT
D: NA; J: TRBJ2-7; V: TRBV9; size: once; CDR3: CASSATGRDYEQYF; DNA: TGTGCCAGCAGCGCAACAGGAAGGGACTACGAGCAGTACTTC
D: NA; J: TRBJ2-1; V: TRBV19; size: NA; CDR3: CASSTGAERAYNEQFF; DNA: TGTGCCAGTAGTACCGGGGCGGAAAGGGCCTACAATGAGCAGTTCTTC
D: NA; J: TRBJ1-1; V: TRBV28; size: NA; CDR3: CASSLTVNTEAFF; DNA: TGTGCCAGCAGTTTAACGGTGAACACTGAAGCTTTCTTT
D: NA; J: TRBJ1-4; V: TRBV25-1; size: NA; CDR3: CASSDGTLATNEKLFF; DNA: TGTGCCAGCAGTGACGGGACCCTTGCAACTAATGAAAAACTGTTTTTT
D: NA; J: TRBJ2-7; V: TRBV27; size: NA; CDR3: CASSNHYEQYF; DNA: TGTGCCAGCAGTAACCACTACGAGCAGTACTTC
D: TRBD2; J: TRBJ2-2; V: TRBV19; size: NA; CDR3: CATKTLATNTGELFF; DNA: TGTGCCACTAAGACACTAGCGACTAACACCGGGGAGCTGTTTTTT
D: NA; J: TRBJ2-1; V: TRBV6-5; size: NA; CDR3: CASSPGIHSNEQFF; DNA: TGTGCCAGCAGTCCAGGGATACACTCCAATGAGCAGTTCTTC
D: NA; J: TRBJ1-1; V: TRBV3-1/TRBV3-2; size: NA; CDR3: CASSLQANTEAFF; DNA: TGTGCCAGCAGCCTACAGGCAAACACTGAAGCTTTCTTT
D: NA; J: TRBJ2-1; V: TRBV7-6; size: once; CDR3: CASTQGQASSYNEQFF; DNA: TGTGCCAGCACCCAGGGGCAGGCTAGCTCCTACAATGAGCAGTTCTTC
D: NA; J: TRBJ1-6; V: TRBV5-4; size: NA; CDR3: CASSIDRNNSPLHF; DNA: TGTGCCAGCAGCATAGACCGAAATAATTCACCCCTCCACTTT
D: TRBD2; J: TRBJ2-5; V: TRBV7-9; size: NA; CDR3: CASSLSPGLAGETQYF; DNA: TGTGCCAGCAGCTTATCACCGGGACTAGCGGGAGAGACCCAGTACTTC
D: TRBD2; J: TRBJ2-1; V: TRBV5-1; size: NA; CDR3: CASSRTTGRDEQFF; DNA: TGCGCCAGCAGCCGAACCACGGGGAGGGATGAGCAGTTCTTC
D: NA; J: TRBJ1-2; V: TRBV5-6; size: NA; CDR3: CASSLGALGRQGYTF; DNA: TGTGCCAGCAGCCTGGGGGCGTTGGGACGACAAGGCTACACCTTC
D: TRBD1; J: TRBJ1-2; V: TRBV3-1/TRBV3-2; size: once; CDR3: CASSQDPRDRAGYTF; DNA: TGTGCCAGCAGCCAAGATCCCCGGGACAGGGCCGGCTACACCTTC
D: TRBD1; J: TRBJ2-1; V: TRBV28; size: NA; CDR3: CASRLGGTGADNEQFF; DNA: TGTGCCAGCAGACTAGGGGGGACAGGGGCCGACAATGAGCAGTTCTTC
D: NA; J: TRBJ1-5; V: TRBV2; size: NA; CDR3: CASSEKGLPNQPQHF; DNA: TGTGCCAGCAGTGAGAAGGGGTTACCCAATCAGCCCCAGCATTTT
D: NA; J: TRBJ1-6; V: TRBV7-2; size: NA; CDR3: CASTTGNSPLHF; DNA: TGTGCCAGCACCACAGGGAATTCACCCCTCCACTTT
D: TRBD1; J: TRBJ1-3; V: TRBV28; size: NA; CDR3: CASSPAGGNGNTIYF; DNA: TGTGCCAGCAGCCCAGCAGGGGGCAATGGAAACACCATATATTTT
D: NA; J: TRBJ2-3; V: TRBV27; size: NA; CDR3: CASSLFEPQIDTQYF; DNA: TGTGCCAGCAGTTTATTTGAACCTCAGATAGATACGCAGTATTTT
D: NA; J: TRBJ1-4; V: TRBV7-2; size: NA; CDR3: CASSLAKTNEKLFF; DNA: TGTGCCAGCAGCTTAGCCAAAACTAATGAAAAACTGTTTTTT
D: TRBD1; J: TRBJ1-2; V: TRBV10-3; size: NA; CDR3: CAISESGQGSHYGYTF; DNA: TGTGCCATCAGTGAGTCTGGACAGGGATCTCACTATGGCTACACCTTC
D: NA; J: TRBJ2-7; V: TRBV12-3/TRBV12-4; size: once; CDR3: CASSQSYEQYF; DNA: TGTGCCAGCAGTCAATCCTACGAGCAGTACTTC
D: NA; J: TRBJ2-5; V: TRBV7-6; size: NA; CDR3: CASSLTLAEFETQYF; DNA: TGTGCCAGCAGCCTCACACTAGCTGAGTTTGAGACCCAGTACTTC
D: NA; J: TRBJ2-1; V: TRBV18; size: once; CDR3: CASSPQRSNEQFF; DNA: TGTGCCAGCTCACCACAGCGTTCCAATGAGCAGTTCTTC
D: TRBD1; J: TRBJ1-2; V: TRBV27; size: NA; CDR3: CASSWTGGSDGYTF; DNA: TGTGCCAGCAGTTGGACAGGGGGTTCCGATGGCTACACCTTC
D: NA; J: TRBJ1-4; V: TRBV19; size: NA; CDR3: CASSPPSNEKLFF; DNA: TGTGCCAGTAGTCCACCCTCTAATGAAAAACTGTTTTTT
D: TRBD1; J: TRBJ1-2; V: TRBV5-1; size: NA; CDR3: CASSLVSGQGVYGYTF; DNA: TGCGCCAGCAGCTTGGTATCGGGACAGGGGGTCTATGGCTACACCTTC
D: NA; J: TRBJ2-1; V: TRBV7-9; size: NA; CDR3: CASSPPTYNEQFF; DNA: TGTGCCAGCAGTCCTCCAACGTACAATGAGCAGTTCTTC
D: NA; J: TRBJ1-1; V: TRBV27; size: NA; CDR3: CASSFLGQNEAFF; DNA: TGTGCCAGCAGTTTCCTTGGACAGAATGAAGCTTTCTTT
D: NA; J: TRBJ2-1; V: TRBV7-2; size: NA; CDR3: CASSVEGWAEQFF; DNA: TGTGCCAGCAGCGTGGAGGGTTGGGCTGAGCAGTTCTTC
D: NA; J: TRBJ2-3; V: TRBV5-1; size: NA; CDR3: CASSFGADTQYF; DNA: TGCGCCAGCAGCTTCGGGGCAGATACGCAGTATTTT
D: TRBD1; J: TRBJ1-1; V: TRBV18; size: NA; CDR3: CASSHSGGGYTEAFF; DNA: TGTGCCAGCTCTCATTCAGGGGGCGGTTACACTGAAGCTTTCTTT
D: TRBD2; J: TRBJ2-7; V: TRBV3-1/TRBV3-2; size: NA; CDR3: CASSYSGTSGRLTGHEQYF; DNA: TGTGCCAGCAGCTACTCCGGGACTAGCGGGAGACTTACAGGCCACGAGCAGTACTTC
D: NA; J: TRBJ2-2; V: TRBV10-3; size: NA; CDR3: CAISVGNTGELFF; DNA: TGTGCCATCAGTGTTGGGAACACCGGGGAGCTGTTTTTT
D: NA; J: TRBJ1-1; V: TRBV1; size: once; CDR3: CTSSQSHLNTEAFF; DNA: TGCACCAGCAGCCAAAGCCATTTGAACACTGAAGCTTTCTTT
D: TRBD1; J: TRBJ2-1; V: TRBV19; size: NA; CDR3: CASSIAGQGAGNNEQFF; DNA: TGTGCCAGTAGTATTGCGGGCCAGGGGGCGGGGAACAATGAGCAGTTCTTC